This TCR beta chain appears in the sequencing data of a study of tumor and adjacent non-tumor tissue in lung cancer. On the study more broadly: Patients were aged about 30 to 76, ten or so men and roughly 5 women, stage I to III.

No cell sorting was done before RNA was extracted from the tissue. Chemotherapy-naive patients with new lung cancer underwent thoracic surgery in China, August–November 2014. TCRbeta libraries were built with three rounds of nested PCR, modified from ARM-PCR. TCRdb re-called the multiplex PCR reads with MiXCR, one entry per CDR3 protein. The data show 220,000 or so distinct CDR3 sequences, around 70% seen once. Findings of the study overall: Patients with more diverse tumor TCRs had worse survival. TCR diversity was significantly greater in tumor than normal lung tissue.

Germline V gene lookup returns CDR1 SEHNR and CDR2 FQNEAQ (reference sequence). The CDR3 contains 13 residues. Turning to this clonotype: Its matching antigen is unknown. The junction departs from the called germline gene at one end, perhaps through a read error.

The V call is TRBV7-9, the J call TRBJ1-4; D gene unclear. This clonotype was sampled from a man aged 60 to 75 with non-small cell lung cancer. The specimen sequenced was lung tumor tissue. CDR3 sequence: CATGPATNEKLLF. The CDR3 DNA sequence: TGTGCCACTGGTCCTGCAACTAATGAAAAACTGTTATTT.